The clone carrying this T cell receptor beta chain was seen a handful of times. What it recognizes is unknown. Primers: 60 Vbeta forward and 13 Jbeta reverse. Per the study methods: In a later analysis, roughly 11 million of approximately 86 million unique beta chains occurred in at least two donors. Generated by immunoSEQ multiplex PCR, the TCRdb table keeps only in-frame clones and is missing some. V and J calls and clone size are those listed in that table; D and trimming were worked out from the DNA. The sample contains around 90,000 clones, 64% of which appear only once. Nominally healthy donors provided the samples, though records likely missed some immune exposures. This CDR3 comprises 12 residues. This specimen comes from a study of cytomegalovirus exposure and HLA in healthy donors. The study's findings and limits: The study reported that TCR beta sequences accurately predicted HLA-A and HLA-B alleles in most subjects. Beyond CMV serostatus, there was no information to go on about immune exposure.

This chain joins TRBV21-1 and TRBJ1-1; TRBD1, the table's D call, lacks a check against the DNA. TRBV21-1 counts as a pseudogene. The sample taken for sequencing was PBMCs. The receptor was isolated from a human donor in good health. The CDR3 DNA reads as TGTGCCACCTCTCTCAGGAACACTGAAGCTTTCTTT. Its protein product is CATSLRNTEAFF.